This TCR beta chain stems from a study of OX40 agonist ivuxolimab in advanced cancers. In the study overall: Patients enrolled in dose escalation were diagnosed with hepatocellular carcinoma, melanoma, renal cell or head and neck cancer. Partial responses were seen in three patients, one with hepatocellular carcinoma and two with cutaneous melanoma. Broader study findings: There was clonal expansion of CD4+ and CD8+ blood T cells by week 6 at 0.1 to 3.0 mg/kg.

The CDR3 loop spans 14 amino acids. From germline, CDR1 is SGHTA and CDR2 FQGNSA. The V gene lost 5 bases and the J gene lost 3 bases, with 10 bases spanning the gap. The repertoire was sequenced with immunoSEQ multiplex PCR; TCRdb's copy has only in-frame clones and lacks some. The table includes just over 90,000 clones, roughly 94% detected once. Blood draws occurred at baseline, cycle 4 day 1, and cycle 7 day 1. This clone was observed once. Its antigen remains unknown. V and J are TRBV7-2 and TRBJ2-2; a possible D gene is TRBD2 (6 bases). This specimen consisted of CD4+ or CD8+ T cells sorted from blood, obtained in a trial of the OX40 agonist ivuxolimab. This receptor was identified in an adult with an advanced solid tumor such as melanoma, head and neck, liver or kidney cancer. As DNA, the CDR3 is TGTGCCAGCAGCCTGGGACTTTACACCGGGGAGCTGTTTTTT. The encoded protein is CASSLGLYTGELFF.